A single sample is the source of the 25 T cell receptor beta chains below, sequenced in a study of OX40 agonist ivuxolimab in advanced cancers. The data were produced by immunoSEQ multiplex PCR, yet TCRdb's version contains in-frame clones alone and is incomplete. The sample yields under 85,000 clones, 88% seen once. The sequences come from CD4+ or CD8+ T cells sorted from blood, collected in a trial of the OX40 agonist ivuxolimab. The receptors stem from an adult with an advanced solid tumor such as melanoma, head and neck, liver or kidney cancer.

This chain links TRBV10-3 with TRBJ1-1, with a tentative D call TRBD1 (5 bases). Per germline, CDR1 ENHRY and CDR2 SYGVKD. The V end lost 3 bases, the J end lost 4 bases, and 9 bases lay between the germline ends. CDR3 size: 13 residues. DNA of the CDR3: TGTGCCATCAGTGACAGGGCGGGCACTGAAGCTTTCTTT. This translates into CAISDRAGTEAFF.

The rearrangement joins TRBV2 to TRBJ2-7; either TRBD1 or TRBD2 may fit D (6 bases each). Germline CDR1 is SNHLY and CDR2 is FYNNEI. Trimming cost V 7 bases and J 0 bases, with 16 bases left between them. This CDR3 has 15 amino acids. Here the CDR3 DNA reads TGTGCCAGCACCTTGGAGGGGGGTGGCTCCTACGAGCAGTACTTC. Protein sequence: CASTLEGGGSYEQYF.

V usage is TRBV6-1 and J usage is TRBJ1-5, with a weak D call TRBD1 (5 bases). CDR3 length: 15 amino acids. CDR1 MNHNS and CDR2 SASEGT come from the germline V gene. The V and J ends lost 6 bases and 1 base respectively, with 13 bases between them. The CDR3 spells CASSTMRDSNQPQHF. The CDR3 bases are TGTGCCAGCAGCACTATGAGGGACAGCAATCAGCCCCAGCATTTT.

The chain uses TRBV6-1 and TRBJ2-1; D possibly corresponds to TRBD1 (6 bases). Between the trimmed V and J ends, which lost 4 bases and 6 bases, there was a span of 13 bases. The germline CDR1 and CDR2 sequences are MNHNS and SASEGT. This CDR3 spans 14 amino acids. CDR3 amino acids: CASSGGSGVNEQFF. CDR3 DNA: TGTGCCAGCAGTGGGGGTTCAGGGGTCAATGAGCAGTTCTTC.

The rearrangement links TRBV28 to TRBJ2-3, with D hard to call. The CDR3 totals 14 residues. CDR1 MDHEN and CDR2 SYDVKM come from the germline V gene. The germline V and J ends were trimmed by 5 bases and 2 bases, with 11 bases remaining between them. CDR3 loop: CASSPRLLTDTQYF. CDR3 DNA sequence: TGTGCCAGCAGTCCCCGGCTGCTCACAGATACGCAGTATTTT.

The chain uses TRBV6-6 and TRBJ2-1; D gene uncertain. V dropped 7 bases and J dropped 0 bases, with 10 bases sitting between them. The CDR3 has 14 residues. The germline gives CDR1 MNHNY, CDR2 SVGAGI (reference sequence). The CDR3 loop reads CASTQPPSYNEQFF. The CDR3 DNA follows: TGTGCCAGCACTCAACCCCCCTCCTACAATGAGCAGTTCTTC.

The V call is TRBV19, the J call TRBJ1-5; TRBD1 is a possible D gene (5 bases). CDR3 length equals 15 residues. CDR1 LNHDA and CDR2 SQIVND come from the germline V gene (reference sequence). V dropped 5 bases and J dropped 3 bases, with 14 bases sitting between them. The CDR3 is CASSPYPGNNQPQHF. The CDR3 nucleotides are TGTGCCAGTAGTCCCTATCCAGGGAACAATCAGCCCCAGCATTTT.

V usage is TRBV5-1 and J usage is TRBJ2-6; D gene ambiguous. The CDR3 contains 15 residues. Germline V CDR1 and CDR2: SGHRS, YFSETQ. The V gene lost 5 bases and the J gene lost 4 bases, with 13 bases spanning the gap. The CDR3 coding sequence is TGCGCCAGCAGTTTGATCGGATCCGGGGCCAACGTCCTGACTTTC. Translated, it gives CASSLIGSGANVLTF.

The chain recombines TRBV30 with TRBJ2-3, with 8 positions matching TRBD2. V gave up 2 bases and J gave up 5 bases; unmatched junction bases: 9. The germline V gene encodes CDR1 GTSNPN and CDR2 SVGIG (reference sequence). The length of the CDR3 is 15 residues. CDR3 bases: TGTGCCTGGAGTCAAGACCGGGCGGGGGGAGATACGCAGTATTTT. Translation: CAWSQDRAGGDTQYF. The whole variable domain, filled in from reference TRBV30 and TRBJ2-3, reads SQTIHQWPATLVQPVGSPLSLECTVEGTSNPNLYWYRQAAGRGLQLLFYSVGIGQISSEVPQNLSASRPQDRQFILSSKKLLLSDSGFYLCAWSQDRAGGDTQYFGPGTRLTVL.

This chain connects TRBV28 to TRBJ2-2, with 7 bases matching TRBD1. The CDR3 runs to 16 residues. The V gene end was trimmed by 7 bases and the J gene end by 1 base; junction bases not matched to a gene: 9. Germline values: CDR1 MDHEN, CDR2 SYDVKM. CDR3 sequence (DNA): TGTGCCAGCACCAAGACAGGGCTCCTGAACACCGGGGAGCTGTTTTTT. Its translation: CASTKTGLLNTGELFF. The whole variable domain, remainder taken from reference TRBV28 and TRBJ2-2, is DVKVTQSSRYLVKRTGEKVFLECVQDMDHENMFWYRQDPGLGLRLIYFSYDVKMKEKGDIPEGYSVSREKKERFSLILESASTNQTSMYLCASTKTGLLNTGELFFGEGSRLTVL.

The V gene is TRBV28, the J gene TRBJ1-2; tentatively, D is TRBD1 (5 bases). Germline V gene data show CDR1 as MDHEN and CDR2 as SYDVKM. V dropped 5 bases and J dropped 3 bases, with 7 bases sitting between them. This CDR3 spans 12 amino acids. The CDR3, as DNA: TGTGCCAGCAGTACGACAGACTATGGCTACACCTTC. Protein product: CASSTTDYGYTF.

For the CDR3, the DNA is TGTGCCAGCAGCTTAATGAGCGGGAGCAACAATGAGCAGTTCTTC. Protein: CASSLMSGSNNEQFF. The chain joins TRBV7-9 to TRBJ2-1, with 8 bases identical to TRBD2. This CDR3 is 15 amino acids long. J gave up 5 bases and V 2 bases, and 5 bases lay outside the gene matches. Germline V gene sequence: CDR1 SEHNR, CDR2 FQNEAQ (reference sequence).

The DNA of the CDR3 is TGTGCCAGCAGCTCACGTAGCGGGGCGGGGGGCTTAGAGACCCAGTACTTC. It yields the protein CASSSRSGAGGLETQYF. V usage is TRBV13 and J usage is TRBJ2-5; 8 bases agree with TRBD2. The germline V gene has CDR1 PRHDT and CDR2 FYEKMQ (reference sequence). V lost 4 bases, J lost 4 bases, and 14 bases stayed unmatched. This CDR3 is 17 amino acids long.

The V gene is TRBV6-5, the J gene TRBJ1-1, with D perhaps TRBD1 (5 bases). In germline, CDR1 is MNHEY, CDR2 SVGAGI. The CDR3 consists of 14 residues. V was trimmed by 5 bases and J by 1 base, leaving 11 bases between them. CDR3 loop: CASSPQGGNTEAFF. CDR3 coding DNA: TGTGCCAGCAGTCCCCAGGGCGGGAACACTGAAGCTTTCTTT.

The V and J genes are TRBV5-6 and TRBJ2-1, with 10 bases lining up with TRBD1. Germline V lookup: CDR1 SGHDT, CDR2 YYEEEE. J lost 9 bases, V lost 5 bases, and 11 bases had no gene match. CDR3 size: 15 residues. CDR3 DNA sequence: TGTGCCAGCAGTTCCGGGACAGGGGTTTTGTTTGAGCAGTTCTTC. Protein sequence: CASSSGTGVLFEQFF.

The chain uses TRBV7-9 and TRBJ1-4; possibly TRBD1 for D (6 bases). The CDR3 sequence is 15 residues long. With 5 bases removed from V and 4 bases from J, the gap between germline ends came to 14 bases. The V gene's germline CDR1 is SEHNR and CDR2 FQNEAQ (reference sequence). CDR3 residues: CASSLPGAINEKLFF. Here the CDR3 DNA reads TGTGCCAGCAGCCTCCCGGGGGCTATTAATGAAAAACTGTTTTTT. The variable domain in full, completed from reference TRBV7-9 and TRBJ1-4, reads DTGVSQNPRHKITKRGQNVTFRCDPISEHNRLYWYRQTLGQGPEFLTYFQNEAQLEKSRLLSDRFSAERPKGSFSTLEIQRTEQGDSAMYLCASSLPGAINEKLFFGSGTQLSVL.

The chain carries TRBV4-1 and TRBJ2-7; tentative D call: TRBD2 (5 bases). V was shortened by 1 base and J by 3 bases, with 13 bases between the two germline ends. This CDR3 is 15 amino acids long. Germline CDR1 and CDR2: MGHRA and YSYEKL. CDR3 nucleotide sequence: TGCGCCAGCAGCCAAGCAAGCGGAGCTCACTACGAGCAGTACTTC. Residues: CASSQASGAHYEQYF.

V gene TRBV6-1 combines with J gene TRBJ2-1; D ambiguous. Trimming removed 1 base from V and 7 bases from J, with 8 bases in between. Germline V gene lookup returns CDR1 MNHNS and CDR2 SASEGT. This CDR3 is 13 amino acids long. This CDR3 is CASSEVWSNEQFF. The CDR3 DNA reads TGTGCCAGCAGTGAAGTGTGGAGTAATGAGCAGTTCTTC.

V usage is TRBV10-3 and J usage is TRBJ2-1, with TRBD2 identical over 12 bases. The ends lost 3 bases at V and 8 bases at J; junction bases unmatched: 5. Germline V gene sequence: CDR1 ENHRY, CDR2 SYGVKD. The CDR3 length is 15 residues. CDR3: CAISESSGRVHEQFF. The CDR3 DNA is TGTGCCATCAGTGAATCTAGCGGGAGGGTTCATGAGCAGTTCTTC.

V gene TRBV28 combines with J gene TRBJ1-2; D is undetermined. Germline-derived CDR1 and CDR2 are MDHEN and SYDVKM. Trimming stripped 5 bases from V and 1 base from J, with 17 bases between. The CDR3 runs to 16 residues. The chain's CDR3 is CASSPRSAEFNYGYTF. CDR3 coding DNA: TGTGCCAGCAGTCCCCGCAGCGCGGAATTTAACTATGGCTACACCTTC.

The CDR3 DNA sequence: TGTGCCAGCAGCTTAGGCTGGGAAAATAAGGATGGCTACACCTTC. Amino acids: CASSLGWENKDGYTF. The chain links TRBV7-9 to TRBJ1-2; D call uncertain. Trimming cost V 1 base and J 6 bases, with 15 bases left between them. The CDR3 has 15 residues. Germline assignment: CDR1 SEHNR and CDR2 FQNEAQ (reference sequence). Filled out from reference TRBV7-9 and TRBJ1-2, the complete variable domain reads DTGVSQNPRHKITKRGQNVTFRCDPISEHNRLYWYRQTLGQGPEFLTYFQNEAQLEKSRLLSDRFSAERPKGSFSTLEIQRTEQGDSAMYLCASSLGWENKDGYTFGSGTRLTVV.

This clone has a handful of counts. The gene calls are TRBV5-8 and TRBJ2-7; D is unclear. Germline CDR1 SGHTS, CDR2 YDEGEE. The CDR3 runs to 13 residues. The ends were cut back, 1 base at V and 2 bases at J, with 7 bases in the middle. The CDR3 loop is CASSLYGPYEQYF. CDR3 nucleotides: TGTGCCAGCAGCTTGTACGGTCCCTACGAGCAGTACTTC.

CDR3 residues: CASSPGTGADTQYF. The CDR3 nucleotides are TGTGCCAGCTCACCAGGGACAGGGGCAGATACGCAGTATTTT. The chain joins TRBV18 to TRBJ2-3; TRBD1 matches at 10 bases. Germline V gene lookup returns CDR1 KGHSH and CDR2 LQKENI. Trimming at V came to 2 bases and at J to 4 bases, leaving 0 bases not matched to a gene. The CDR3 is 14 amino acids.

This chain links TRBV11-2 with TRBJ1-1; weak D call: TRBD1 (5 bases). CDR1 and CDR2 (germline): SGHAT, FQNNGV. Trimming pared 0 bases from V and 1 base from J, leaving 9 bases between. This CDR3 spans 15 amino acids. DNA for the CDR3: TGTGCCAGCAGCTTAGATCCAGGGTGGAACACTGAAGCTTTCTTT. Translated, it gives CASSLDPGWNTEAFF.

The rearrangement joins TRBV10-3 to TRBJ2-7, with 10 nucleotides matching TRBD1. J gave up 3 bases and V 6 bases, and 2 bases lay outside the gene matches. Germline V lookup: CDR1 ENHRY, CDR2 SYGVKD. The CDR3 runs 13 residues. CDR3 residues: CAISRTGGYEQYF. The CDR3 nucleotides are TGTGCCATCAGCCGGACAGGGGGCTACGAGCAGTACTTC.